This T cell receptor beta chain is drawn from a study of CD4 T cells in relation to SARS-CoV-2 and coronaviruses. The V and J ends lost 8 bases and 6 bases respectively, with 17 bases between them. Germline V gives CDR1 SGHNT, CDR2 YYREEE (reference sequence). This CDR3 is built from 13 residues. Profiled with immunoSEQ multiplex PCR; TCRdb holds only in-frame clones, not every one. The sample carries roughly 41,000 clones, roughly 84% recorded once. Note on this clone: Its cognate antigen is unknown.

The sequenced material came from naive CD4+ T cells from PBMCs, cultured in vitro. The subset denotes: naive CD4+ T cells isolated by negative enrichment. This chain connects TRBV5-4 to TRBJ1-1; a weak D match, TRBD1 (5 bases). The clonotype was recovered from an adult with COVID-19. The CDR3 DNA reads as TGTGCCAGTTCAAGGCCGGGGCGAGCTGAAGCTTTCTTT. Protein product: CASSRPGRAEAFF.